These 22 T cell receptor beta chains came from one sample sequenced in a study of identical twins. TCRdb re-called the 5' RACE reads with MiXCR, one entry per CDR3 protein. The sample carries about 240,000 distinct CDR3 sequences, 7% to 8.5% recorded once. This same sample was also taken into another study, of yellow fever vaccine responses in identical twins.

The sample comprised CD8+ T cells sorted from blood. The receptors originated from a woman aged 18-30 years in good health.

This clonotype has only one observation. A junction end diverges from the germline sequence, so it may reflect a read error. The rearrangement joins TRBV7-8 to TRBJ2-5; D gene ambiguous. CDR3 length: 14 residues. CDR1 is SGHVS and CDR2 is FQNEAQ in the germline V gene. DNA of the CDR3: TGTGCCAGCAGTCAAGGCCAGACCCAAGAGACCCTGTACTTC. It translates to CASSQGQTQETLYF.

This clonotype showed up just a few times. At one end the junction does not follow the germline gene, possibly because of a read error. The rearrangement uses TRBV20-1 and TRBJ2-3; D unresolved. The CDR3 has 14 amino acids. Germline-derived CDR1 and CDR2 are DFQATT and SNEGSKA (reference sequence). CDR3 amino acids: CSAREMLETPSKNF. CDR3 DNA: TGCAGTGCTAGAGAGATGTTAGAAACCCCATCGAAGAATTTT.

This clonotype was detected only a few times. The genes are TRBV6-5 and TRBJ2-1, with D tentatively TRBD1 or TRBD2 (5 bases each). Germline V gene data show CDR1 as MNHEY and CDR2 as SVGAGI. Trimming took 0 bases from V and 7 from J, leaving 22 bases between them. The CDR3 contains 18 residues. Written as DNA, the CDR3 is TGTGCCAGCAGTTACTCCCCCCCTACGGGACCAGTGGGTAATGAGCAGTTCTTC. Amino acids: CASSYSPPTGPVGNEQFF.

This sequence joins TRBV20-1 and TRBJ1-1; maybe TRBD1 (5 bases). The V and J ends lost 2 bases and 3 bases respectively, with 10 bases between them. This CDR3 contains 13 residues. Germline V gene sequence: CDR1 DFQATT, CDR2 SNEGSKA (reference sequence). The CDR3 spells CSARPQGYTEAFF. DNA for the CDR3: TGCAGTGCTAGACCCCAGGGATACACTGAAGCTTTCTTT.

The chain couples TRBV20-1 to TRBJ2-5; TRBD2 matches at 9 bases. The CDR3 consists of 17 residues. Trimming took 0 bases from V and 5 from J; bases not matched to a gene: 13. Germline assignment: CDR1 DFQATT and CDR2 SNEGSKA (reference sequence). The CDR3 nucleotides are TGCAGTGCTAGAGATCGAGGGGGACTAGCTGTTATCGAGACCCAGTACTTC. It is translated as CSARDRGGLAVIETQYF.

This clonotype was recorded at least ten times. The J gene is TRBJ2-3, the V gene TRBV7-9, with TRBD2 matching over 9 bases. V gave up 5 bases and J gave up 6 bases; unmatched junction bases: 15. Per germline, CDR1 SEHNR and CDR2 FQNEAQ (reference sequence). This CDR3 is built from 17 residues. The CDR3 nucleotides are TGTGCCAGCAGCCCCCCCGTTAGGACTAGCGATTCGGATACGCAGTATTTT. Protein: CASSPPVRTSDSDTQYF.

This clonotype was recorded many times. The rearrangement uses TRBV9 and TRBJ2-1, with D possibly matching TRBD2 (5 bases). Germline CDR1 and CDR2: SGDLS and YYNGEE. V was clipped by 4 bases and J by 4 bases, with 30 bases between them. This CDR3 region has 20 residues. This CDR3 reads CASSRGGRRSGDKSYNEQFF. For the CDR3, the DNA is TGTGCCAGCAGCCGTGGAGGCCGTAGGTCCGGGGATAAAAGTTACAATGAGCAGTTCTTC.

This clonotype was counted a few times. The rearrangement uses TRBV6-1 and TRBJ2-7; possibly TRBD1 for D (5 bases). V gave up 5 bases and J gave up 0 bases, with 11 bases separating them. Per the germline V gene, CDR1 is MNHNS and CDR2 is SASEGT. The CDR3 loop spans 14 amino acids. The CDR3 here is CASSPYRTSYEQYV. The CDR3 DNA is TGTGCCAGCAGTCCCTACAGGACCTCCTACGAGCAGTACGTC.

The chain couples TRBV2 to TRBJ2-7; no firm D call. Trimming pared 2 bases from V and 4 bases from J, leaving 6 bases between. This CDR3 has 12 residues. CDR1 is SNHLY and CDR2 is FYNNEI in the germline V gene. The CDR3 reads CASSETNYEQYF. The DNA for the CDR3 is TGTGCCAGCAGTGAAACCAATTACGAGCAGTACTTC.

This clonotype has a handful of counts. CDR3: CASNRDNTDTQYF. CDR3 DNA: TGTGCCAGCAACAGGGACAACACAGATACGCAGTATTTT. This chain connects TRBV2 to TRBJ2-3; D may be TRBD1 (6 bases). CDR3 size: 13 residues. The germline V gene encodes CDR1 SNHLY and CDR2 FYNNEI. The V end was cut by 7 bases, the J end by 2 bases, with 10 bases between. The variable domain in full, completed from reference TRBV2 and TRBJ2-3, reads EPEVTQTPSHQVTQMGQEVILRCVPISNHLYFYWYRQILGQKVEFLVSFYNNEISEKSEIFDDQFSVERPDGSNFTLKIRSTKLEDSAMYFCASNRDNTDTQYFGPGTRLTVL.

This rearrangement joins TRBV4-2 to TRBJ2-1; tentatively, D is TRBD1 (6 bases). V lost 0 bases and J 0 bases, leaving 21 bases between the germline ends. The CDR3 contains 20 residues. CDR1 is LGHNA and CDR2 is YNFKEQ in the germline V gene. The chain's CDR3 is CASSQDMGLWGLSSYNEQFF. In nucleotides, the CDR3 is TGTGCCAGCAGCCAAGATATGGGGCTCTGGGGGCTAAGCTCCTACAATGAGCAGTTCTTC.

The sample holds many counts of this clonotype. V usage is TRBV12-3 or TRBV12-4 and J usage is TRBJ2-1; no definite D call. The CDR3 totals 13 residues. Deletions cut 0 bases from V and 9 bases from J, with 9 bases between. CDR3 DNA: TGTGCCAGCAGTTTAGCCGACTCGCTTGAGCAGTTCTTC. Amino acid sequence: CASSLADSLEQFF.

In its sample, this clonotype was seen a few times. The chain has TRBV7-2 and TRBJ2-1; the D is unclear. Trimming left V 5 bases short and J 8 bases short, with 19 bases between. The CDR3 extends over 15 amino acids. Germline V gives CDR1 SGHTA, CDR2 FQGNSA. CDR3 amino acids: CASSLSGSLRDEQFF. CDR3 nucleotides: TGTGCCAGCAGCCTATCCGGCAGTTTAAGGGATGAGCAGTTCTTC.

The J gene is TRBJ2-3, the V gene TRBV7-6; 12 positions match TRBD2. CDR3 length: 18 residues. Per the germline V gene, CDR1 is SGHVS and CDR2 is FNYEAQ. Trimming at V came to 5 bases and at J to 0 bases, leaving 9 bases not matched to a gene. CDR3: CASSPGLAGPTSTDTQYF. Written as DNA, the CDR3 is TGTGCCAGCAGCCCCGGACTAGCGGGACCGACTAGCACAGATACGCAGTATTTT.

The CDR3 loop is CASSPRGQGASPYNSPLHF. The CDR3 DNA sequence: TGTGCCAGCAGCCCGCGGGGACAGGGGGCATCCCCTTATAATTCACCCCTCCACTTT. The genes are TRBV7-8 and TRBJ1-6, with 12 bases matching TRBD1. This CDR3 has 19 residues. Germline CDR1 is SGHVS and CDR2 is FQNEAQ. Trimming cost V 5 bases and J 4 bases; bases outside gene matches: 12.

In its sample, this clonotype was seen a few times. The chain is built from TRBV20-1 and TRBJ2-1, with a possible D match to TRBD1 (6 bases). This CDR3 is built from 13 residues. V was cut by 3 bases and J by 3 bases, with 9 bases left in between. CDR1 is DFQATT and CDR2 is SNEGSKA in the germline V gene (reference sequence). The CDR3 DNA reads as TGCAGTGCTAGGCCGGACAGCTACAATGAGCAGTTCTTC. This codes for CSARPDSYNEQFF.

This clonotype has more than one count but fewer than ten. The rearrangement uses TRBV12-3 or TRBV12-4 and TRBJ2-3; TRBD2 aligns across 11 bases. This CDR3 comprises 16 residues. The trim removed 6 bases at V and 1 base at J, leaving 6 bases unmatched. CDR3 in amino acids: CASRLIAGGGTDTQYF. For the CDR3, the DNA is TGTGCCAGCAGGCTTATAGCGGGAGGGGGCACAGATACGCAGTATTTT.

In its sample, this clonotype was seen a few times. V and J are TRBV12-3 or TRBV12-4 and TRBJ2-5, with D unresolved. The germline V and J ends were trimmed by 6 bases and 5 bases, with 19 bases remaining between them. The CDR3 has 15 amino acids. The CDR3 reads CASSPAPWLGETQYF. The CDR3 DNA sequence: TGTGCCAGCAGCCCCGCTCCGTGGCTCGGGGAGACCCAGTACTTC.

The chain is built from TRBV12-3 or TRBV12-4 and TRBJ2-5; 7 positions agree with TRBD2. The length of the CDR3 is 15 residues. Germline trimming cut 2 bases from V and 4 bases from J; bases unmatched to any gene: 7. CDR3 nucleotide sequence: TGTGCCAGCAGTTTACTGGCGGGAGTGGGAGAGACCCAGTACTTC. Amino acids: CASSLLAGVGETQYF.

This clonotype appeared a few times. V and J are TRBV20-1 and TRBJ2-7, with TRBD2 matching over 10 bases. CDR1 and CDR2 (germline): DFQATT, SNEGSKA (reference sequence). The CDR3 covers 14 residues. Germline trimming cut 2 bases from V and 1 base from J; bases unmatched to any gene: 2. The CDR3 here is CSARLAGDSYEQYV. CDR3 coding DNA: TGCAGTGCTAGACTAGCGGGGGATTCCTACGAGCAGTACGTC.

Many counts were recorded for this clonotype. The chain recombines TRBV20-1 with TRBJ1-1; D might be TRBD1 (5 bases). The CDR3 has 11 amino acids. The V end lost 5 bases, the J end lost 7 bases, and 11 bases lay between the germline ends. The germline V gene has CDR1 DFQATT and CDR2 SNEGSKA (reference sequence). The DNA for the CDR3 is TGCAGTGCTCCCCAGACAGTTGAAGCTTTCTTT. It codes for CSAPQTVEAFF.

The chain employs TRBV2 and TRBJ2-3, with 10 bases matching TRBD2. Germline lookup yields CDR1 SNHLY and CDR2 FYNNEI. Trimming took 4 bases from V and 2 from J; bases not matched to a gene: 6. The CDR3 spans 16 residues. The CDR3 spells CASSGTSGNPTDTQYF. The CDR3, as DNA: TGTGCCAGCAGTGGGACTAGCGGTAATCCCACAGATACGCAGTATTTT.